The 27 T cell receptor beta chains presented below share a single source sample, sequenced in a study of T cells in Graves' hyperthyroidism and ophthalmopathy. Amplification of TCR beta CDR3 regions was performed using RNA transcripts as template. TCR CDR3 underwent first-round RT-PCR with the HTBI primer set. TCRdb reprocessed the multiplex PCR reads with MiXCR, giving one entry per CDR3 protein. The data show hundreds of thousands of distinct CDR3 sequences, under 20% seen once. The material sequenced was blood. Receptors originate from a woman between 50 and 59 years old with Graves' hyperthyroidism that later progressed to Graves' ophthalmopathy.

This clonotype was recorded many times. V gene TRBV12-3 or TRBV12-4 combines with J gene TRBJ1-2, with TRBD1 as a possible D gene (5 bases). This CDR3 region has 13 residues. Trimming shortened V by 6 bases and J by 4 bases, and 12 bases separated the two germline ends. The CDR3 sequence: CASSLRVGYGYTF. The CDR3 DNA reads TGTGCCAGCAGCCTCAGGGTAGGCTATGGCTACACCTTC.

The CDR3 DNA reads as TGTGCCAGCAGAAATACAGGTCCAAATTCACCCCTCCACTTT. Residues: CASRNTGPNSPLHF. The rearrangement uses TRBV14 and TRBJ1-6, with D possibly being TRBD1 (5 bases). The CDR3 length is 14 residues. V gave up 6 bases and J gave up 7 bases, with 13 bases separating them. The germline V gene encodes CDR1 SGHDN and CDR2 FVKESK.

The chain is built from TRBV11-2 and TRBJ1-2, with D possibly TRBD1 on 5 matching bases. Germline V gives CDR1 SGHAT, CDR2 FQNNGV. This CDR3 has 15 amino acids. Between the trimmed V and J ends, which lost 3 bases and 10 bases, there was a span of 21 bases. CDR3 sequence: CASSFTEGLWQPYTF. CDR3 DNA sequence: TGTGCCAGCAGCTTTACTGAGGGACTATGGCAGCCCTACACCTTC. The full variable domain, its missing parts supplied by reference TRBV11-2 and TRBJ1-2, is EAGVAQSPRYKIIEKRQSVAFWCNPISGHATLYWYQQILGQGPKLLIQFQNNGVVDDSQLPKDRFSAERLKGVDSTLKIQPAKLEDSAVYLCASSFTEGLWQPYTFGSGTRLTVV.

This clonotype was seen ten or more times. The chain joins TRBV6-1 to TRBJ2-3, with 14 bases matching TRBD2. V lost 3 bases to trimming and J lost 2 bases; unmatched junction nucleotides: 4. The CDR3 is made up of 17 amino acids. The germline CDR1 and CDR2 sequences are MNHNS and SASEGT. CDR3 amino acids: CASSDRGLAGDTDTQYF. The CDR3 coding sequence is TGTGCCAGCAGTGACAGGGGACTAGCGGGGGACACAGATACGCAGTATTTT.

Only one count was recorded for this clonotype. V usage is TRBV19 and J usage is TRBJ2-2; tentatively, D is TRBD1 or TRBD2 (6 bases each). This CDR3 spans 16 amino acids. V shed 4 bases and J shed 5 bases, with 17 bases lying between them. CDR1 is LNHDA and CDR2 is SQIVND in the germline V gene (reference sequence). CDR3 sequence: CASSTGGGLLTGELFF. CDR3 DNA sequence: TGTGCCAGTAGTACCGGAGGGGGACTTCTTACCGGGGAGCTGTTTTTT. Combining the CDR3 with reference TRBV19 and TRBJ2-2 gives the whole variable domain DGGITQSPKYLFRKEGQNVTLSCEQNLNHDAMYWYRQDPGQGLRLIYYSQIVNDFQKGDIAEGYSVSREKKESFPLTVTSAQKNPTAFYLCASSTGGGLLTGELFFGEGSRLTVL.

The rearrangement links TRBV4-1 to TRBJ2-3, with a possible D match to TRBD2 (5 bases). V lost 1 base and J 6 bases, leaving 8 bases between the germline ends. Germline assignment: CDR1 MGHRA and CDR2 YSYEKL. This CDR3 region has 13 residues. Here the CDR3 DNA reads TGCGCCAGCAGCCAAGTCGGGGTGGATACGCAGTATTTT. Protein sequence: CASSQVGVDTQYF.

In regard to this clonotype: A read error may explain this, as a much larger clone is one base away. The CDR3 DNA is TGTGCCAGCAGCGGAGGGGAGCTGGGAAACATTCAGAACTTC. This sequence encodes CASSGGELGNIQNF. This chain links TRBV11-2 with TRBJ2-4; a weak D match, TRBD2 (6 bases). This CDR3 spans 14 amino acids. Germline-derived CDR1 and CDR2 are SGHAT and FQNNGV.

Concerning this clonotype: This may be a read error: a much more frequent sequence differs by one nucleotide. The chain employs TRBV6-5 and TRBJ2-2, with a tentative D call TRBD2 (5 bases). Germline-derived CDR1 and CDR2 are MNHEY and SVGAGI. The CDR3 runs to 13 residues. In nucleotides, the CDR3 is TGTGCCAGCAGTTACACGGAAGCCGGGGAGCCGTTTTTT. This codes for CASSYTEAGEPFF.

CDR3 sequence reads: CASRPRGEKDGNTIYF. CDR3 DNA sequence: TGTGCCAGCAGGCCTCGGGGTGAAAAAGATGGAAACACCATATATTTT. V and J are TRBV5-5 and TRBJ1-3; no firm D call. The CDR3 is 16 amino acids. Germline CDR1 is SGHKS and CDR2 is YYEKEE (reference sequence). V was cut by 5 bases and J by 3 bases, with 18 bases left in between.

The rearrangement uses TRBV29-1 and TRBJ2-7; D not resolved. V was trimmed by 8 bases and J by 3 bases, leaving 17 bases between them. There are 13 residues in the CDR3. Germline CDR1 and CDR2: SQVTM and ANQGSEA. The chain's CDR3 is CSFLGKWGYEQYF. The CDR3 nucleotides read TGCAGCTTTCTGGGCAAATGGGGCTACGAGCAGTACTTC.

This clonotype was found many times. This rearrangement joins TRBV7-6 to TRBJ1-1, with 9 nucleotides matching TRBD1. Losses at the gene ends were 5 bases for V and 0 bases for J; bases not matched to a gene: 7. Per the germline V gene, CDR1 is SGHVS and CDR2 is FNYEAQ. This CDR3 region has 16 residues. CDR3 DNA sequence: TGTGCCAGCAGCCTCCGGGACAGGGCCTTGAACACTGAAGCTTTCTTT. Its protein is CASSLRDRALNTEAFF.

The genes are TRBV9 and TRBJ1-1; tentatively, D is TRBD1 (6 bases). The CDR3 runs to 15 residues. From germline, CDR1 is SGDLS and CDR2 YYNGEE. Trimming cost V 0 bases and J 1 base, with 10 bases left between them. Written as DNA, the CDR3 is TGTGCCAGCAGCGTAGAACCGGGACAGAACACTGAAGCTTTCTTT. Translating gives CASSVEPGQNTEAFF.

This clonotype was picked up a small number of times. Since a much larger clone is just one base distant, this may be a read error. The rearrangement links TRBV27 to TRBJ1-1, with D possibly matching TRBD1 (5 bases). The CDR3 length is 12 residues. Germline CDR1 reads MNHEY; CDR2 reads SMNVEV (reference sequence). CDR3 loop: CASGLGGREAFF. The DNA of the CDR3 is TGTGCCAGCGGTTTGGGGGGACGTGAAGCTTTCTTT.

This clonotype was observed a few times. The chain carries TRBV3-1 and TRBJ2-5, with 7 bases matching TRBD2. CDR3 size: 16 residues. Trimming took 1 base from V and 2 from J; bases not matched to a gene: 7. CDR1 LGHDT and CDR2 YNNKEL come from the germline V gene (reference sequence). CDR3 nucleotide sequence: TGTGCCAGCAGCCAAGGAACGTTACTAGCGCAAGAGACCCAGTACTTC. Encoded protein: CASSQGTLLAQETQYF.

The chain is built from TRBV29-1 and TRBJ1-6; 7 nucleotides line up with TRBD1. Trimming at V came to 5 bases and at J to 6 bases, leaving 13 bases not matched to a gene. The CDR3 is 16 residues long. Germline V gene data show CDR1 as SQVTM and CDR2 as ANQGSEA. The CDR3 DNA reads TGCAGCGTTCGGATCGCTGGGGACAGAATTAATTCACCCCTCCACTTT. Encoded protein: CSVRIAGDRINSPLHF. Full variable domain (outside the CDR3, taken from reference TRBV29-1 and TRBJ1-6): SAVISQKPSRDICQRGTSLTIQCQVDSQVTMMFWYRQQPGQSLTLIATANQGSEATYESGFVIDKFPISRPNLTFSTLTVSNMSPEDSSIYLCSVRIAGDRINSPLHFGNGTRLTVT.

This clonotype came up many times. The chain combines TRBV3-1 with TRBJ1-5; perhaps TRBD1 as D (5 bases). The CDR3 is made up of 15 amino acids. CDR1 and CDR2 (germline): LGHDT, YNNKEL (reference sequence). Deletions cut 0 bases from V and 2 bases from J, with 8 bases between. The CDR3 loop reads CASSQDPGRNQPQHF. The DNA for the CDR3 is TGTGCCAGCAGCCAAGATCCAGGGCGCAATCAGCCCCAGCATTTT.

This clonotype was seen many times. The V and J genes are TRBV3-1 and TRBJ2-3; D is possibly TRBD2 (6 bases). From germline, CDR1 is LGHDT and CDR2 YNNKEL (reference sequence). V lost 1 base and J lost 1, with 9 bases in between. The CDR3 spans 15 residues. The CDR3 protein is CASSQVGGGTDTQYF. CDR3 coding DNA: TGTGCCAGCAGCCAAGTCGGGGGTGGCACAGATACGCAGTATTTT.

Of note for this clonotype: A read error may explain this, as a much larger clone is one base away. The rearrangement joins TRBV6-6 to TRBJ1-2; D is possibly TRBD1 (6 bases). The CDR3 contains 17 residues. CDR1 MNHNY and CDR2 SVGAGI come from the germline V gene (reference sequence). This CDR3 reads CANSYSRDTLPNYGYTF. The CDR3 DNA sequence: TGTGCCAACAGTTACTCGCGGGACACTCTACCTAACTATGGCTACACCTTC.

Ten or more counts support this clonotype. The chain links TRBV12-3 or TRBV12-4 to TRBJ1-1; D not certain. Trimming took 6 bases from V and 0 from J, leaving 14 bases between them. The CDR3 totals 15 residues. The CDR3 protein is CASSQRLGLNTEAFF. DNA of the CDR3: TGTGCCAGCAGCCAGAGGTTAGGGCTGAACACTGAAGCTTTCTTT.

This clonotype was seen at least ten times. The rearrangement links TRBV5-4 to TRBJ1-1, with D maybe TRBD1 (5 bases). CDR3 length: 14 residues. The V end lost 7 bases, the J end lost 4 bases, and 17 bases lay between the germline ends. In germline, CDR1 is SGHNT, CDR2 YYREEE (reference sequence). The CDR3 sequence is CASSPEGRGTEAFF. CDR3 sequence (DNA): TGTGCCAGCTCACCAGAGGGGAGGGGCACTGAAGCTTTCTTT. Drawing the rest from reference TRBV5-4 and TRBJ1-1, the complete variable domain is ETGVTQSPTHLIKTRGQQVTLRCSSQSGHNTVSWYQQALGQGPQFIFQYYREEENGRGNFPPRFSGLQFPNYSSELNVNALELDDSALYLCASSPEGRGTEAFFGQGTRLTVV.

The V and J genes are TRBV4-1 and TRBJ2-7; 8 bases are a match to TRBD1. The germline V gene has CDR1 MGHRA and CDR2 YSYEKL. The junction had 6 bases not matched to a gene; V was cut back by 3 bases and J by 5 bases. This CDR3 contains 14 residues. The chain's CDR3 is CASSQPGGRDEQYF. The CDR3 DNA follows: TGCGCCAGCAGCCAGCCAGGGGGCAGGGACGAGCAGTACTTC.

The gene calls are TRBV7-3 and TRBJ1-1, with D unclear. Trimming took off 3 bases at V and 4 bases at J, with 9 bases between the two ends. The V gene's germline CDR1 is SGHTA and CDR2 FQGTGA. The CDR3 spans 13 residues. CDR3 sequence (DNA): TGTGCCAGCAGCTTGGACGGGATCACTGAAGCTTTCTTT. The encoded protein is CASSLDGITEAFF.

This clonotype was detected only a few times. The V and J genes are TRBV20-1 and TRBJ2-3, with D tentatively TRBD2 (7 bases). The germline V and J ends were trimmed by 0 bases and 1 base, with 11 bases remaining between them. This CDR3 comprises 15 residues. Germline assignment: CDR1 DFQATT and CDR2 SNEGSKA (reference sequence). The chain's CDR3 is CSAREGGARTDTQYF. CDR3 DNA: TGCAGTGCTAGAGAGGGGGGGGCGCGCACAGATACGCAGTATTTT.

This clonotype was recorded at least ten times. The rearrangement uses TRBV11-2 and TRBJ2-3, with 9 bases that match TRBD1. V lost 3 bases, J lost 4 bases, and 2 bases stayed unmatched. The CDR3 is 14 residues long. The germline V gene encodes CDR1 SGHAT and CDR2 FQNNGV. The CDR3 protein is CASSFGTGSDTQYF. CDR3 bases: TGTGCCAGCAGCTTTGGGACAGGGTCAGATACGCAGTATTTT.

This clonotype was counted a few times. This chain joins TRBV6-6 and TRBJ1-6; TRBD1 matches at 8 bases. Germline CDR1 is MNHNY and CDR2 is SVGAGI (reference sequence). V lost 2 bases, J lost 11 bases, and 14 bases stayed unmatched. The length of the CDR3 is 17 residues. DNA for the CDR3: TGTGCCAGCAGTTACCACCGGACAGGGCCTAGGTGGGCACCCCTCCACTTT. Amino acid sequence: CASSYHRTGPRWAPLHF.

This clonotype was seen ten or more times. The chain is built from TRBV27 and TRBJ2-1, with a tentative D call TRBD2 (7 bases). Germline V gene sequence: CDR1 MNHEY, CDR2 SMNVEV (reference sequence). The CDR3 totals 15 residues. The V end lost 2 bases, the J end lost 6 bases, and 14 bases lay between the germline ends. The CDR3 bases are TGTGCCAGCAGTTTAGTGGGGGGGGCCCTCAATGAGCAGTTCTTC. Protein sequence: CASSLVGGALNEQFF.

The gene calls are TRBV2 and TRBJ1-2; tentatively, D is TRBD1 (6 bases). This CDR3 is 14 amino acids long. CDR1 SNHLY and CDR2 FYNNEI come from the germline V gene. Between the trimmed V and J ends, which lost 6 bases and 5 bases, there was a span of 16 bases. The DNA of the CDR3 is TGTGCCAGCAGCGCGGGGGGGGCGCGGTATGGCTACACCTTC. It translates to CASSAGGARYGYTF.